Below are 7 T cell receptor beta chains sequenced from a single sample in a study of T cell repertoires in cytomegalovirus infection. Their antigens are not known. TCRdb ran MiXCR on the reads and lists one entry per CDR3 protein. The sample includes fewer than 1,000,000 distinct CDR3 sequences, 31% of them seen just once. Source: cultured CD8+ T cells from PBMCs, taken from culture after CMV antigen stimulation. These receptors were obtained from a human donor in good health (CMV status not recorded). Some clones in this sample may be carry-over from other donors' samples.

The V call is TRBV5-6, the J call TRBJ1-2, with D hard to call. This CDR3 region has 13 residues. Per the germline V gene, CDR1 is SGHDT and CDR2 is YYEEEE. Trimming took 2 bases from V and 4 from J, leaving 9 bases between them. CDR3 DNA sequence: TGTGCCAGCAGCTTTTCAAATGGCTATGGCTACACCTTC. It codes for CASSFSNGYGYTF.

A few counts support this clonotype. In nucleotides, the CDR3 is TGTGCCAGCAGTTTATCCCCCGGGACTAGCGGGGAGGATGAGCAGTTCTTC. Protein sequence: CASSLSPGTSGEDEQFF. The chain joins TRBV27 to TRBJ2-1; 13 positions match TRBD2. CDR3 length equals 17 residues. CDR1 and CDR2 from the germline V gene are MNHEY and SMNVEV (reference sequence). With 0 bases clipped from V and 8 bases from J, the junction kept 7 bases outside the gene matches.

The chain joins TRBV6-1 to TRBJ2-2, with TRBD2 identical over 8 bases. Trimming took 8 bases from V and 5 from J; bases not matched to a gene: 10. CDR1 and CDR2 (germline): MNHNS, SASEGT. CDR3 size: 15 residues. The CDR3 DNA sequence: TGTGCCAGCCGGGGGGGAAGGAGTTTAACCGGGGAGCTGTTTTTT. Translation: CASRGGRSLTGELFF.

This clonotype was seen just once. The rearrangement uses TRBV5-5 and TRBJ2-2; unclear D gene. The CDR3 is made up of 13 amino acids. Germline V gene lookup returns CDR1 SGHKS and CDR2 YYEKEE (reference sequence). Deletions cut 1 base from V and 7 bases from J, with 8 bases between. CDR3 residues: CASSLKVVGELFF. The CDR3 DNA reads as TGTGCCAGCAGCTTGAAAGTTGTCGGGGAGCTGTTTTTT.

The rearrangement joins TRBV4-1 to TRBJ1-2; D call uncertain. Between the trimmed V and J ends, which lost 0 bases and 3 bases, there was a span of 11 bases. Germline assignment: CDR1 MGHRA and CDR2 YSYEKL. This CDR3 comprises 15 residues. DNA for the CDR3: TGCGCCAGCAGCCAAGATGCTGGACCCCACTATGGCTACACCTTC. Its protein product is CASSQDAGPHYGYTF.

The sample holds a few counts of this clonotype. The chain links TRBV18 to TRBJ2-7; TRBD1 agrees at 9 bases. This CDR3 has 16 residues. V shed 3 bases, J shed 3 bases, and the junction held 9 bases outside the gene matches. Germline CDR1 and CDR2: KGHSH and LQKENI. CDR3 DNA sequence: TGTGCCAGCTCACCGTTTGGACAGGGGCGAGGCTACGAGCAGTACTTC. This codes for CASSPFGQGRGYEQYF.

This rearrangement joins TRBV4-3 to TRBJ2-2, with D tentatively TRBD2 (6 bases). The V gene lost 0 bases and the J gene lost 0 bases, with 8 bases spanning the gap. This CDR3 comprises 16 residues. Per the germline V gene, CDR1 is LGHNA and CDR2 is YSLEER. The CDR3 DNA is TGCGCCAGCAGCCAAGATCGACTAGCGAACACCGGGGAGCTGTTTTTT. Amino acid sequence: CASSQDRLANTGELFF.